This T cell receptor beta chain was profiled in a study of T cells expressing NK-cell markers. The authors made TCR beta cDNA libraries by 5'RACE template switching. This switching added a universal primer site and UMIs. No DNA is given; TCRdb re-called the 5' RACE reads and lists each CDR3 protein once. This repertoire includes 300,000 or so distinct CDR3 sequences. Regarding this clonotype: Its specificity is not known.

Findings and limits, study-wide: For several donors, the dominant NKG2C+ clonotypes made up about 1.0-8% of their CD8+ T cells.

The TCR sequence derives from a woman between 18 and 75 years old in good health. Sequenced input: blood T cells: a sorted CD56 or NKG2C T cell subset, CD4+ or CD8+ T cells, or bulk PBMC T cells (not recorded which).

The CDR3 spells CASSLGGAEPDTQYF. The chain links TRBV5-1 to TRBJ2-3; without DNA, the TCRdb call of TRBD2 cannot be checked. This CDR3 contains 15 residues. The V gene's germline CDR1 is SGHRS and CDR2 YFSETQ.